One and the same sample provided the 13 T cell receptor beta chains below, sequenced in a study of blood T cell repertoires in COVID-19. Clones were read by immunoSEQ multiplex PCR, and TCRdb kept only the in-frame ones, dropping some. This sample yields some 240,000 clones, of which 84% are seen a single time; more than 9% belongs to the top ten. Source material: peripheral blood. These receptors were taken from a middle-aged man with active or convalescent COVID-19.

The J gene is TRBJ2-2, the V gene TRBV18; D may be TRBD1 (5 bases). The V end was cut by 3 bases, the J end by 3 bases, with 11 bases between. The CDR3 loop spans 15 amino acids. CDR1 is KGHSH, CDR2 LQKENI, per germline. CDR3 DNA sequence: TGTGCCAGCTCACCTTTCCCCAGGGACACCGGGGAGCTGTTTTTT. Translating it yields CASSPFPRDTGELFF.

The chain joins TRBV5-1 to TRBJ1-4; the match to TRBD1 covers 7 bases. Germline CDR1 and CDR2: SGHRS and YFSETQ. J was trimmed by 8 bases and V by 0 bases; bases with no gene match: 7. The CDR3 is 15 amino acids. CDR3 DNA sequence: TGCGCCAGCAGCTTGGCGGGACAGTCAGCGGAAAAACTGTTTTTT. It is translated as CASSLAGQSAEKLFF.

This clone was seen just once. The chain employs TRBV14 and TRBJ2-3; tentatively, D is TRBD2 (5 bases). This CDR3 is 13 amino acids long. Germline V lookup: CDR1 SGHDN, CDR2 FVKESK. Trimming stripped 2 bases from V and 4 bases from J, with 7 bases between. This CDR3 is CASSQFGADTQYF. The CDR3 DNA sequence: TGTGCCAGCAGCCAATTCGGGGCAGATACGCAGTATTTT.

The chain is built from TRBV28 and TRBJ2-3; D gene unclear. The germline V gene encodes CDR1 MDHEN and CDR2 SYDVKM. CDR3 size: 15 residues. Trimming removed 4 bases at V and 3 bases at J, with 14 bases between. CDR3 protein: CASSSIPAITDTQYF. The CDR3 DNA reads as TGTGCCAGCAGTTCTATCCCCGCGATTACAGATACGCAGTATTTT.

The rearrangement joins TRBV9 to TRBJ2-2, with 9 positions matching TRBD1. CDR1 and CDR2 (germline): SGDLS, YYNGEE. CDR3 length equals 16 residues. J gave up 0 bases and V 1 base, and 1 base lay outside the gene matches. The CDR3 DNA reads TGTGCCAGCAGCGTAAGACAGGGGGCGAACACCGGGGAGCTGTTTTTT. Encoded protein: CASSVRQGANTGELFF.

This chain links TRBV18 with TRBJ2-5, with a weak D call TRBD2 (5 bases). There are 13 residues in the CDR3. Germline V gene lookup returns CDR1 KGHSH and CDR2 LQKENI. The ends were cut back, 3 bases at V and 1 base at J, with 6 bases in the middle. The CDR3 DNA reads as TGTGCCAGCTCACCGGACTCCCAAGAGACCCAGTACTTC. As protein: CASSPDSQETQYF.

The chain joins TRBV5-1 to TRBJ2-7; a weak D match, TRBD2 (5 bases). Germline loops: CDR1 SGHRS, CDR2 YFSETQ. Trimming took off 0 bases at V and 7 bases at J, with 14 bases between the two ends. There are 14 residues in the CDR3. This CDR3 is CASSLVEGSGEQYF. CDR3 coding DNA: TGCGCCAGCAGCTTGGTCGAGGGTTCGGGGGAGCAGTACTTC.

The chain recombines TRBV5-1 with TRBJ2-5; 15 bases agree with TRBD2. The CDR3 loop spans 16 amino acids. Trimming at V came to 4 bases and at J to 2 bases, leaving 3 bases not matched to a gene. CDR1 is SGHRS and CDR2 is YFSETQ in the germline V gene. The CDR3 here is CASSLGLAGGQETQYF. CDR3 nucleotides: TGCGCCAGCAGCCTCGGACTAGCGGGAGGGCAAGAGACCCAGTACTTC.

V is TRBV3-1 (or the pseudogene TRBV3-2) and J is TRBJ1-2; 9 bases match TRBD1. The ends lost 4 bases at V and 7 bases at J; junction bases unmatched: 7. The germline V gene has CDR1 LGHDT and CDR2 YNNKEL (reference sequence). This CDR3 is 14 amino acids long. The DNA for the CDR3 is TGTGCCAGCAGCCCGGGACAGGGAAGATCTGGCTACACCTTC. Protein: CASSPGQGRSGYTF.

The CDR3 loop reads CASSNRQSDTQYF. In DNA form, the CDR3 reads TGTGCCAGCAGTAATAGACAGTCAGATACGCAGTATTTT. The V gene is TRBV28, the J gene TRBJ2-3; tentatively, D is TRBD1 (5 bases). The CDR3 spans 13 residues. In germline, CDR1 is MDHEN, CDR2 SYDVKM. Between the trimmed V and J ends, which lost 5 bases and 4 bases, there was a span of 10 bases.

The chain is built from TRBV28 and TRBJ1-2, with TRBD1 matching 11 bases. The ends lost 7 bases at V and 8 bases at J; junction bases unmatched: 6. CDR3 size: 13 residues. Germline CDR1 reads MDHEN; CDR2 reads SYDVKM. The CDR3 nucleotides read TGTGCCAGCACCTCGGGACAGGGGGGCGGCTACACCTTC. Translation gives CASTSGQGGGYTF.

The J gene is TRBJ2-5, the V gene TRBV4-3; possibly TRBD2 for D (5 bases). CDR3 size: 15 residues. Trimming took off 4 bases at V and 7 bases at J, with 19 bases between the two ends. Germline V gene lookup returns CDR1 LGHNA and CDR2 YSLEER. The CDR3 DNA is TGCGCCAGCAGCCCCTCAGCCCGGGGTGGTGTGACCCAGTACTTC. Amino acids: CASSPSARGGVTQYF.

Comment on this clone: At one end the junction does not follow the germline gene, possibly because of a read error. The rearrangement links TRBV6-1 to TRBJ1-3, with TRBD1 matching over 11 bases. The CDR3 runs to 14 residues. Germline CDR1 and CDR2: MNHNS and SASEGT. The CDR3 coding sequence is TGTGCCAGCAGAGAAGTGGGGACAGGGGGTGCCATATATTTT. Translating gives CASREVGTGGAIYF.